The subject of this entry is one T cell receptor (beta chain). Generated by immunoSEQ multiplex PCR, the TCRdb table keeps only in-frame clones and is missing some. The repertoire holds tens of thousands of clones, 60% to 80% seen once, with roughly 0.94% in the top ten. The sort gate was single viable CD3+CD4+CD8-CD45RO+ cells for memory CD4+ T cells. CDR3 length equals 13 residues. The germline V and J ends were trimmed by 7 bases and 3 bases, with 14 bases remaining between them. Germline values: CDR1 SQVTM, CDR2 ANQGSEA. These data originate in a study of memory CD4+ T cells and cytomegalovirus serostatus. The overall study: Healthy Belgian adult donors included about nine CMV-positive and 24 CMV-negative people.

The clonotype originates from an adult in good health and CMV-seronegative. Sequences were obtained from memory CD4+ T cells from blood. The chain employs TRBV29-1 and TRBJ2-3, with D possibly TRBD1 on 6 matching bases. CDR3 in DNA: TGCAGCGCTGACAGGTTAGGAACAGATACGCAGTATTTT. Translated: CSADRLGTDTQYF.